Shown below are 18 T cell receptor delta chains from a single sample sequenced in a study of gammadelta T cells in human blood (dated by TCRdb to between 2020 and 2021). Library construction relied on RT-PCR. Reads for this sample came from an Illumina MiSeq. For TCRdb, the public reads were processed anew by CATT, and duplicate DNA sequences were folded into one row. The sample data list about 800 delta-chain clones, and over 40% of these were observed just once. The biggest ten clones account for about 35% of the sample. Sample: Vgamma9Vdelta2 gamma-delta T cells from infant blood. The receptors come from a human donor.

Comments on this clone: TCRdb assigns this DNA the protein of a much larger clone, which departs from its translation at residue 5; this likely reflects a read error, and the protein shown comes from translating the DNA. The chain recombines TRDV2 with TRDJ2; D may be TRDD3 (6 bases). The CDR3 covers 17 residues. The V end lost 3 bases, the J end lost 0 bases, and 16 bases lay between the germline ends. The germline V gene has CDR1 GEAIGNYY and CDR2 EKD. The CDR3 is CACDPVGDAALTAQLFF. As DNA, the CDR3 is TGTGCCTGTGACCCCGTCGGGGATGCTGCTTTGACAGCACAACTCTTCTTT.

This clone was picked up one time. The amino acid sequence in TCRdb belongs to a much larger clone and departs from this DNA's translation at residue 11, likely a sequencing read error; the sequence shown is translated from the DNA. This chain uses TRDV2 with TRDJ3; 8 nucleotides agree with TRDD3. Germline V gene data show CDR1 as GEAIGNYY and CDR2 as EKD. The CDR3 length is 18 residues. The chain's CDR3 is CACDTGGSSSCDTRQMFF. CDR3 nucleotides: TGTGCCTGTGACACTGGGGGATCAAGCTCCTGCGACACCCGACAGATGTTTTTC.

Of note for this clone: The TCRdb protein, from a much larger clone, departs from this DNA's translation at residue 15, likely by read error; the protein shown derives from the DNA. The chain couples TRDV2 to TRDJ3; the D gene is possibly TRDD3 (5 bases). The CDR3 has 18 amino acids. Germline loops: CDR1 GEAIGNYY, CDR2 EKD. The CDR3 DNA sequence: TGTGCCTGTGACACCTGGGGCGAAAGCTCCTGGGACACCCGAAAGATGTTTTTC. Its translation: CACDTWGESSWDTRKMFF.

About this clone itself: This likely reflects a read error, since a far larger clone is one base away. The rearrangement links TRDV2 to TRDJ3, with D possibly TRDD3 on 5 matching bases. Germline assignment: CDR1 GEAIGNYY and CDR2 EKD. The CDR3 has 20 amino acids. This CDR3 is CACDTGRALPSSWDIRQMFF. As DNA, the CDR3 is TGTGCCTGTGACACAGGGAGGGCCCTCCCTAGCTCCTGGGACATCCGACAGATGTTTTTC.

This clone was seen a few times. This sequence is one base from a far larger clone and is likely a read error. This sequence joins TRDV2 and TRDJ2; D unresolved. The V end lost 2 bases, the J end lost 0 bases, and 9 bases lay between the germline ends. CDR1 is GEAIGNYY and CDR2 is EKD in the germline V gene. The CDR3 has 15 residues. The CDR3 spells CACDMVGALTAQLFF. The CDR3 nucleotides read TGTGCCTGTGACATGGTAGGAGCTTTGACAGCACAACTCTTCTTT.

A note on this clone: The TCRdb protein, from a much larger clone, departs from this DNA's translation at residue 15, likely by read error; the protein shown derives from the DNA. The V and J genes are TRDV2 and TRDJ2; 10 bases are shared with TRDD3. CDR1 and CDR2 (germline): GEAIGNYY, EKD. The CDR3 contains 19 residues. The CDR3 here is CACDTILGDKEALTTQLFF. In nucleotides, the CDR3 is TGTGCCTGTGACACGATTCTGGGGGATAAGGAGGCTTTGACAACACAACTCTTCTTT.

For this clone: A read error likely explains why the TCRdb protein, taken from a much larger clone, differs from this DNA's translation at residue 6; the protein shown is translated from the DNA. Other DNA sequences in the same sample also yield this CDR3. The genes are TRDV2 and TRDJ3; the match to TRDD3 covers 9 bases. Germline V CDR1 and CDR2: GEAIGNYY, EKD. The CDR3 is made up of 19 amino acids. The V and J ends lost 3 bases and 0 bases, in that order; junction bases with no gene match: 8. CDR3 loop: CACDAIGDTSSWDTRQMFF. The DNA for the CDR3 is TGTGCCTGTGACGCCATTGGGGATACGAGCTCCTGGGACACCCGACAGATGTTTTTC.

With regard to this clone: A single base is all that separates this from a far larger clone, so a read error is likely. The chain is built from TRDV2 and TRDJ3; 11 bases are a match to TRDD3. Germline V CDR1 and CDR2: GEAIGNYY, EKD. The CDR3 contains 20 residues. Written as DNA, the CDR3 is TGTGCCTGTGTCACCGGCTGGGGGATACCGAGCTCCTGGGACACCCGACAGATGTTTTTC. This gives the protein CACVTGWGIPSSWDTRQMFF.

Remarks on this clone: A read error is the likely source, as a far larger clone sits one nucleotide away. This same CDR3 is encoded by further DNA sequences in the sample. This chain connects TRDV2 to TRDJ3; possibly TRDD3 for D (5 bases). This CDR3 spans 20 amino acids. Germline CDR1 reads GEAIGNYY; CDR2 reads EKD. Trimming removed 3 bases at V and 0 bases at J, with 20 bases between. CDR3 sequence (DNA): TGTGCCTGTGACTCTGTACTAGGGGAATTAAGCTCCTGGGACACCCGACAGATGTTTTTC. Protein: CACDSVLGELSSWDTRQMFF.

On this clone itself: This likely stems from a read error, as it lies one base from a far larger clone. J is TRDJ2 and V is TRDV2, with D perhaps matching TRDD3 (5 bases). Deletions cut 0 bases from V and 0 bases from J, with 10 bases between. Germline-derived CDR1 and CDR2 are GEAIGNYY and EKD. The CDR3 is made up of 16 amino acids. The CDR3 DNA reads TGTGCCTGTGACACCGTGGGGAATACTTTGACAGCACAACTCTTCTTT. Encoded protein: CACDTVGNTLTAQLFF.

Of note for this clone: For this DNA, TCRdb reports the protein of a much larger clone, which diverges at residue 11, most likely from a read error; the protein presented here is translated directly from the DNA. This rearrangement joins TRDV2 to TRDJ3; 8 bases line up with TRDD3. J lost 3 bases, V lost 0 bases, and 9 bases had no gene match. CDR1 is GEAIGNYY, CDR2 EKD, per germline. The length of the CDR3 is 19 residues. The CDR3 coding sequence is TGTGCCTGTGACACCGTACTGGGGGCCCTCTTCTGGGACACCCGACAGATGTTTTTC. Translated: CACDTVLGALFWDTRQMFF.

A remark on this clone: The protein given by TCRdb reflects a much larger clone and differs at residue 7 from this DNA's translation, likely from a read error; the protein shown is the DNA's translation. The chain couples TRDV2 to TRDJ1; D uncertain. CDR3 length equals 16 residues. The V end lost 0 bases, the J end lost 0 bases, and 13 bases lay between the germline ends. Germline V gene sequence: CDR1 GEAIGNYY, CDR2 EKD. The CDR3 DNA reads TGTGCCTGTGACACCGCAAGGGACACTTACACCGATAAACTCATCTTT. As protein: CACDTARDTYTDKLIF.

In its sample, this clone is medium-sized. A much larger clone differs by one base, so this may be a read error. J is TRDJ2 and V is TRDV2, with 8 nucleotides matching TRDD3. Germline lookup yields CDR1 GEAIGNYY and CDR2 EKD. The CDR3 is 18 residues long. DNA for the CDR3: TGTGCCTATGACCCCGTACTGGGGGCCATCCCTTTGACAGCACAACTCTTCTTT. Translation: CAYDPVLGAIPLTAQLFF.

This clone has a handful of counts. A far larger clone differs by one base, so this is likely a read error. The rearrangement joins TRDV2 to TRDJ1, with TRDD3 identical over 11 bases. Per the germline V gene, CDR1 is GEAIGNYY and CDR2 is EKD. This CDR3 region has 16 residues. With 4 bases clipped from V and 4 bases from J, the junction kept 10 bases outside the gene matches. CDR3 sequence (DNA): TGTGCCTGTGATCTTGTAATGGGGGATACGGACGATAAACTCATCTTT. Its translation: CACDLVMGDTDDKLIF.

The rearrangement joins TRDV2 to TRDJ1; TRDD3 matches 8 bases. This CDR3 spans 14 amino acids. CDR1 and CDR2 from the germline V gene are GEAIGNYY and EKD. V lost 1 base and J lost 0; bases outside the gene matches: 0. The CDR3 DNA reads TGTGCCTGTGACACTGGGGGATACACCGATAAACTCATCTTT. It encodes CACDTGGYTDKLIF.

In this sample, this clone turned up a few times. A far larger clone is one base from this, pointing to a likely read error. V and J are TRDV2 and TRDJ3; 12 bases match TRDD3. The CDR3 totals 21 residues. Germline CDR1 GEAIGNYY, CDR2 EKD. The CDR3 loop reads CACDTVLGDTLISRDTRQMFF. The CDR3 region has the DNA TGTGCCTGTGACACCGTACTGGGGGATACCCTCATCTCCCGGGACACCCGACAGATGTTTTTC.

For this clone: One base separates it from a far larger clone, so it is likely a read error. J is TRDJ3 and V is TRDV2; D is undetermined. Germline lookup yields CDR1 GEAIGNYY and CDR2 EKD. The CDR3 loop spans 20 amino acids. The V end lost 3 bases, the J end lost 0 bases, and 20 bases lay between the germline ends. The CDR3 reads CACDSGRALPSSWDTRQMFF. The CDR3 DNA reads as TGTGCCTGTGACTCAGGGAGGGCCCTCCCTAGCTCCTGGGACACCCGACAGATGTTTTTC.

A remark on this clone: One base separates it from a far larger clone, so it is likely a read error. V gene TRDV2 combines with J gene TRDJ3; unclear D gene. The CDR3 length is 15 residues. Trimming cost V 1 base and J 2 bases, with 5 bases left between them. Germline V CDR1 and CDR2: GEAIGNYY, EKD. The CDR3 DNA is TGTGCCTGTGACACTGTACCCTGGGACACCCGACAGATGTTTTTC. Translation: CACDTVPWDTRQMFF.